The rows below give T cell receptor beta chains drawn from one sample of a study of graft-versus-host responses after intestinal transplantation. Their recognized antigens are unknown. Assay: immunoSEQ multiplex PCR; the TCRdb copy retains only in-frame clones and omits some. The repertoire holds 25,000 or so clones, with over 80% as singletons. Sequenced material: unstimulated CD4+ T cells sorted from spleen or lymph node cells, taken before intestinal transplant. The receptor set was obtained from a human donor who received an intestinal transplant. Each CDR3 is given with its conserved first and last residue. Each record gives: CDR3 DNA, CDR3 protein, V gene, D gene, clone size, J gene. The D gene is left open where the match is weak. Size is stated for part of the rows, as once, few or many counts, or as a class when the clone is expanded.

CDR3 DNA: TGTGCCAGCAGCGCCGCAATCGGGACTAGCGGGAGGAGCTACGAGCAGTACTTC
CDR3 protein: CASSAAIGTSGRSYEQYF
V gene: TRBV28
D gene: TRBD2
clone size: once
J gene: TRBJ2-7

CDR3 DNA: TGTGCCAGCAGTGAGATCGAGAGGGCACAGCCCCAGCATTTT
CDR3 protein: CASSEIERAQPQHF
V gene: TRBV6-1
D gene: .
clone size: .
J gene: TRBJ1-5

CDR3 DNA: TGTGCCAGCAGCTTAAGCCAGCTTAACACAGATACGCAGTATTTT
CDR3 protein: CASSLSQLNTDTQYF
V gene: TRBV7-9
D gene: .
clone size: .
J gene: TRBJ2-3

CDR3 DNA: TGTGCCAGCAGCTTAGGGGGGCCTGACGGAGAGACCCAGTACTTC
CDR3 protein: CASSLGGPDGETQYF
V gene: TRBV11-3
D gene: .
clone size: few
J gene: TRBJ2-5

CDR3 DNA: TGTGCCAGCAGTTGGACCGGACGGGGTTCTTTACCTAATGAAAAACTGTTTTTT
CDR3 protein: CASSWTGRGSLPNEKLFF
V gene: TRBV28
D gene: .
clone size: .
J gene: TRBJ1-4

CDR3 DNA: TGCGCCAGCAGCCAAGGGGGGGTCCCTGGAAACACCATATATTTT
CDR3 protein: CASSQGGVPGNTIYF
V gene: TRBV4-1
D gene: .
clone size: .
J gene: TRBJ1-3

CDR3 DNA: TGTGCCAGCAGCTTAGACAGGGTGTCAGATACGCAGTATTTT
CDR3 protein: CASSLDRVSDTQYF
V gene: TRBV11-2
D gene: .
clone size: .
J gene: TRBJ2-3

CDR3 DNA: TGTGCCAGCAGCTTAAGGATCGCGGGGTCCTACGAGCAGTACTTC
CDR3 protein: CASSLRIAGSYEQYF
V gene: TRBV7-2
D gene: .
clone size: .
J gene: TRBJ2-7

CDR3 DNA: TGTGCCAGCAAGAACAGGGGGGGAACCTACGAGCAGTACTTC
CDR3 protein: CASKNRGGTYEQYF
V gene: TRBV2
D gene: .
clone size: .
J gene: TRBJ2-7

CDR3 DNA: TGTGCCAGCAGTTCCGTGGCCTCCTACGAGCAGTACTTC
CDR3 protein: CASSSVASYEQYF
V gene: TRBV28
D gene: .
clone size: .
J gene: TRBJ2-7

CDR3 DNA: TGCGCCAGCAGCAGGACAGTACGCTATGGCTACACCTTC
CDR3 protein: CASSRTVRYGYTF
V gene: TRBV5-1
D gene: .
clone size: .
J gene: TRBJ1-2

CDR3 DNA: TGTGCCAGCAGCCCCCCTAGCGGGAGGAGGGAAGAGACCCAGTACTTC
CDR3 protein: CASSPPSGRREETQYF
V gene: TRBV5-4
D gene: TRBD2
clone size: .
J gene: TRBJ2-5

CDR3 DNA: TGTGCCAGCAGTGAATGGGGACAGGGGGCAGGGGAGCAGTACTTC
CDR3 protein: CASSEWGQGAGEQYF
V gene: TRBV25-1
D gene: TRBD1
clone size: .
J gene: TRBJ2-7

CDR3 DNA: TGTGCCAGCACCGACAGGGGGTGGGAGACCCAGTACTTC
CDR3 protein: CASTDRGWETQYF
V gene: TRBV28
D gene: TRBD1
clone size: few
J gene: TRBJ2-5

CDR3 DNA: TGTGCCAGCAGCCCACAGGGCATTGATCCACCCCTCCACTTT
CDR3 protein: CASSPQGIDPPLHF
V gene: TRBV5-4
D gene: .
clone size: .
J gene: TRBJ1-6

CDR3 DNA: TGTGCCAGCCGGGACAGGGGACACCAAGAGACCCAGTACTTC
CDR3 protein: CASRDRGHQETQYF
V gene: TRBV19
D gene: TRBD1
clone size: .
J gene: TRBJ2-5

CDR3 DNA: TGTGCCAGCAGCCGCCAGACAGGGGTGTCGAATTCACCCCTCCACTTT
CDR3 protein: CASSRQTGVSNSPLHF
V gene: TRBV14
D gene: TRBD1
clone size: .
J gene: TRBJ1-6

CDR3 DNA: TGTGCCAGCAGTGTATGGGACAGGGGCACAGATACGCAGTATTTT
CDR3 protein: CASSVWDRGTDTQYF
V gene: TRBV2
D gene: TRBD1
clone size: .
J gene: TRBJ2-3

CDR3 DNA: TGTGCCAGTAGTACCATAGGGTACGAGCAGTACTTC
CDR3 protein: CASSTIGYEQYF
V gene: TRBV19
D gene: .
clone size: .
J gene: TRBJ2-7

CDR3 DNA: TGCGCCAGCCAATCCGCCACCGGGCCATCCTACGAGCAGTACTTC
CDR3 protein: CASQSATGPSYEQYF
V gene: TRBV10-1
D gene: .
clone size: .
J gene: TRBJ2-7

CDR3 DNA: TGCAGTGCTCAGGACTACAATGAGCAGTTCTTC
CDR3 protein: CSAQDYNEQFF
V gene: TRBV20-1
D gene: .
clone size: .
J gene: TRBJ2-1

CDR3 DNA: TGCGCCAGCAGCCAGACCCGGGACAGGGGGCTGGGGCAGCCCCAGCATTTT
CDR3 protein: CASSQTRDRGLGQPQHF
V gene: TRBV4-1
D gene: TRBD1
clone size: .
J gene: TRBJ1-5

CDR3 DNA: TGTGCCACCCTAGCGGGGCCCTACAATGAGCAGTTCTTC
CDR3 protein: CATLAGPYNEQFF
V gene: TRBV6-1
D gene: TRBD2
clone size: .
J gene: TRBJ2-1

CDR3 DNA: TGTGCCAGCAGCTTTCAGGGGCAAGGAAACACCATATATTTT
CDR3 protein: CASSFQGQGNTIYF
V gene: TRBV7-6
D gene: .
clone size: .
J gene: TRBJ1-3

CDR3 DNA: TGTGCCAGCAGAAGGCCCGGGACAAGCACTGAAGCTTTCTTT
CDR3 protein: CASRRPGTSTEAFF
V gene: TRBV6-6
D gene: .
clone size: .
J gene: TRBJ1-1

CDR3 DNA: TGTGCCAGCAGGGGGGGAGAGAAGATCTACGAGCAGTACTTC
CDR3 protein: CASRGGEKIYEQYF
V gene: TRBV6-5
D gene: .
clone size: .
J gene: TRBJ2-7

CDR3 DNA: TGTGCCAGCAGCCCTGGGTCGGCCACTGAAGCTTTCTTT
CDR3 protein: CASSPGSATEAFF
V gene: TRBV11-2
D gene: .
clone size: .
J gene: TRBJ1-1

CDR3 DNA: TGTGCCAGCAGCTTGGACAGGGCTTTCTCCTACGAGCAGTACTTC
CDR3 protein: CASSLDRAFSYEQYF
V gene: TRBV5-6
D gene: .
clone size: .
J gene: TRBJ2-7

CDR3 DNA: TGTGCCAGCAGCTTAGACAGCTCTGGAAACACCATATATTTT
CDR3 protein: CASSLDSSGNTIYF
V gene: TRBV7-9
D gene: .
clone size: few
J gene: TRBJ1-3

CDR3 DNA: TGCAGCCTGCGGACAGGGGCCCGGGATACGCAGTATTTT
CDR3 protein: CSLRTGARDTQYF
V gene: TRBV29-1
D gene: TRBD1
clone size: .
J gene: TRBJ2-3

CDR3 DNA: TGCGCCAGCAGCTTAAGAACCGGGGGCCCCAGCTCCTACGAGCAGTACTTC
CDR3 protein: CASSLRTGGPSSYEQYF
V gene: TRBV5-1
D gene: .
clone size: .
J gene: TRBJ2-7

CDR3 DNA: TGCGCCAGCAGCTTGAGTGGTGAGCAGTTCTTC
CDR3 protein: CASSLSGEQFF
V gene: TRBV5-1
D gene: .
clone size: once
J gene: TRBJ2-1

CDR3 DNA: TGTGCCAGCAGCTTAGACAGTCCAGCTGCTTTCTTT
CDR3 protein: CASSLDSPAAFF
V gene: TRBV11-3
D gene: .
clone size: .
J gene: TRBJ1-1

CDR3 DNA: TGCGCCAGCAGCTTGGGGGCAGAGTCCTACGAGCAGTACTTC
CDR3 protein: CASSLGAESYEQYF
V gene: TRBV5-1
D gene: .
clone size: .
J gene: TRBJ2-7

CDR3 DNA: TGTGCCAGCAGCTTAGGACTAGCGGGAGCAGATACGCAGTATTTT
CDR3 protein: CASSLGLAGADTQYF
V gene: TRBV7-9
D gene: TRBD2
clone size: .
J gene: TRBJ2-3

CDR3 DNA: TGCAGTGCTACTTCCAGAGATACGCAGTATTTT
CDR3 protein: CSATSRDTQYF
V gene: TRBV20-1
D gene: .
clone size: .
J gene: TRBJ2-3

CDR3 DNA: TGTGCCAGCAGCTACACCCCTCAGGGGGCCGGGGAGCTGTTTTTT
CDR3 protein: CASSYTPQGAGELFF
V gene: TRBV7-6
D gene: TRBD1
clone size: .
J gene: TRBJ2-2

CDR3 DNA: TGTGCCAGTAGTATAATCACAGGGCGGGCTGGAAACACCATATATTTT
CDR3 protein: CASSIITGRAGNTIYF
V gene: TRBV19
D gene: .
clone size: .
J gene: TRBJ1-3

CDR3 DNA: TGTGCCAGCAGTTACTCTGCTAGCAGTGAGACCCAGTACTTC
CDR3 protein: CASSYSASSETQYF
V gene: TRBV6-5
D gene: .
clone size: .
J gene: TRBJ2-5

CDR3 DNA: TGCGCCAGCAGCTTGGGTGGGACAGTTACCTACGAGCAGTACTTC
CDR3 protein: CASSLGGTVTYEQYF
V gene: TRBV5-1
D gene: TRBD1
clone size: .
J gene: TRBJ2-7

CDR3 DNA: TGTGCCAGCAGCTTCCCGGGACACCTTTACCCTGAAGCTTTCTTT
CDR3 protein: CASSFPGHLYPEAFF
V gene: TRBV11-2
D gene: .
clone size: .
J gene: TRBJ1-1

CDR3 DNA: TGTGCCAGCAGTCCTACAGTGTTCTTTAACACTGAAGCTTTCTTT
CDR3 protein: CASSPTVFFNTEAFF
V gene: TRBV9
D gene: .
clone size: .
J gene: TRBJ1-1

CDR3 DNA: TGCGCCAGCAGCCGGGATGGGACGGTCGGCGGGGAGCTGTTTTTT
CDR3 protein: CASSRDGTVGGELFF
V gene: TRBV4-1
D gene: .
clone size: .
J gene: TRBJ2-2

CDR3 DNA: TGTGCCAGCAGCCCTAGTAGGGGACTAGCAAAAGATACGCAGTATTTT
CDR3 protein: CASSPSRGLAKDTQYF
V gene: TRBV7-7
D gene: TRBD2
clone size: .
J gene: TRBJ2-3

CDR3 DNA: TGTGCCAGCAGTTTAGTGGGACGGTCCTACGAGCAGTACTTC
CDR3 protein: CASSLVGRSYEQYF
V gene: TRBV27
D gene: .
clone size: .
J gene: TRBJ2-7

CDR3 DNA: TGTGCCAGCAGCTTAGGAGGGACCTACGAGCAGTACTTC
CDR3 protein: CASSLGGTYEQYF
V gene: TRBV7-9
D gene: .
clone size: .
J gene: TRBJ2-7

CDR3 DNA: TGTGCCAGCAGCGACAGGGGTCAGTACCAAGAGACCCAGTACTTC
CDR3 protein: CASSDRGQYQETQYF
V gene: TRBV16
D gene: TRBD1
clone size: .
J gene: TRBJ2-5

CDR3 DNA: TGTGCCAGCAGCGTAGGGGGCAATTGGGGCGAAGAGACCCAGTACTTC
CDR3 protein: CASSVGGNWGEETQYF
V gene: TRBV9
D gene: .
clone size: .
J gene: TRBJ2-5